These 29 T cell receptor beta chains were all obtained from the same sample, sequenced in a study of blood T cell repertoires in COVID-19. Data came from immunoSEQ multiplex PCR; TCRdb stores just in-frame clones and leaves some out. The table records more than 350,000 clones, about 83% of them present only once. Material for sequencing was PBMCs or T cells enriched from blood (not recorded which). The receptor source for this set is a woman aged 45-65 years who had recovered from COVID-19.

This rearrangement joins TRBV27 to TRBJ2-7; 7 bases are shared with TRBD1. Germline V gives CDR1 MNHEY, CDR2 SMNVEV (reference sequence). The ends lost 6 bases at V and 5 bases at J; junction bases unmatched: 7. The CDR3 sequence is 13 residues long. CDR3 protein: CASRPWDSHEQYF. The CDR3 nucleotides are TGTGCCAGCAGGCCCTGGGACAGTCACGAGCAGTACTTC.

This rearrangement joins TRBV9 to TRBJ2-7, with a weak D call TRBD1 (6 bases). Trimming took 4 bases from V and 3 from J, leaving 14 bases between them. The CDR3 contains 14 residues. Germline V lookup: CDR1 SGDLS, CDR2 YYNGEE. The CDR3 spells CASSLRSGVYEQYF. The CDR3 coding sequence is TGTGCCAGCAGCCTTCGGTCAGGGGTCTACGAGCAGTACTTC.

The genes are TRBV28 and TRBJ1-3; the D gene is possibly TRBD1 (5 bases). Germline V gene sequence: CDR1 MDHEN, CDR2 SYDVKM. Trimming cost V 5 bases and J 1 base, with 15 bases left between them. The CDR3 totals 16 residues. CDR3: CASSLRQYLSGNTIYF. The CDR3 DNA reads as TGTGCCAGCAGTCTCCGACAGTACCTATCTGGAAACACCATATATTTT. The variable domain in full, completed from reference TRBV28 and TRBJ1-3, reads DVKVTQSSRYLVKRTGEKVFLECVQDMDHENMFWYRQDPGLGLRLIYFSYDVKMKEKGDIPEGYSVSREKKERFSLILESASTNQTSMYLCASSLRQYLSGNTIYFGEGSWLTVV.

This chain joins TRBV2 and TRBJ1-5; possibly TRBD1 for D (5 bases). Germline values: CDR1 SNHLY, CDR2 FYNNEI. The CDR3 is 14 amino acids. V lost 2 bases, J lost 6 bases, and 11 bases lay in between. For the CDR3, the DNA is TGTGCCAGCAGTGAACCCGTGACAGCTCAGCCCCAGCATTTT. Its translation: CASSEPVTAQPQHF.

The V and J genes are TRBV7-2 and TRBJ2-1; D possibly corresponds to TRBD2 (5 bases). Trimming pared 2 bases from V and 6 bases from J, leaving 8 bases between. The germline V gene encodes CDR1 SGHTA and CDR2 FQGNSA. The length of the CDR3 is 13 residues. CDR3 amino acids: CASSLIRGNEQFF. CDR3 in DNA: TGTGCCAGCAGCTTAATCCGGGGCAATGAGCAGTTCTTC.

The V and J genes are TRBV9 and TRBJ1-2; D is possibly TRBD1 (5 bases). V was clipped by 4 bases and J by 7 bases, with 23 bases between them. This CDR3 contains 16 residues. CDR1 and CDR2 from the germline V gene are SGDLS and YYNGEE. The CDR3 region has the DNA TGTGCCAGCAGCTCAGGAGGGGCAGGGAATAATCCTGGCTACACCTTC. Translating it yields CASSSGGAGNNPGYTF. Full variable domain (missing parts from reference TRBV9 and TRBJ1-2): DSGVTQTPKHLITATGQRVTLRCSPRSGDLSVYWYQQSLDQGLQFLIQYYNGEERAKGNILERFSAQQFPDLHSELNLSSLELGDSALYFCASSSGGAGNNPGYTFGSGTRLTVV.

The chain links TRBV7-2 to TRBJ2-1, with 13 bases lining up with TRBD2. The V gene's germline CDR1 is SGHTA and CDR2 FQGNSA. Trimming cost V 3 bases and J 9 bases; bases outside gene matches: 5. This CDR3 is built from 15 residues. For the CDR3, the DNA is TGTGCCAGCAGCTTTGGACTAGCGGGGGTCGGTGAGCAGTTCTTC. Translation gives CASSFGLAGVGEQFF. The whole variable domain, remainder taken from reference TRBV7-2 and TRBJ2-1, is GAGVSQSPSNKVTEKGKDVELRCDPISGHTALYWYRQSLGQGLEFLIYFQGNSAPDKSGLPSDRFSAERTGGSVSTLTIQRTQQEDSAVYLCASSFGLAGVGEQFFGPGTRLTVL.

V gene TRBV25-1 combines with J gene TRBJ2-1; TRBD2 matches at 8 bases. Germline CDR1 is MGHDK and CDR2 is SYGVNS. The CDR3 extends over 14 amino acids. Unmatched junction bases numbered 6, after V lost 4 bases and J lost 7 bases. The CDR3 sequence is CASSGRGGWNEQFF. In nucleotides, the CDR3 is TGTGCCAGCAGTGGACGGGGGGGCTGGAATGAGCAGTTCTTC.

The chain joins TRBV12-3 or TRBV12-4 to TRBJ2-5; 7 bases fit TRBD2. Trimming cost V 6 bases and J 4 bases; bases outside gene matches: 5. The CDR3 extends over 13 amino acids. CDR3 amino acids: CASSQGLLETQYF. The CDR3 region has the DNA TGTGCCAGCAGCCAGGGACTATTAGAGACCCAGTACTTC.

The chain couples TRBV15 to TRBJ2-1; TRBD1 agrees at 7 bases. Germline CDR1 and CDR2: LNHNV and YYDKDF (reference sequence). The CDR3 is made up of 14 amino acids. V trimming: 1 base; J trimming: 7 bases; junction bases outside the gene matches: 4. CDR3 sequence (DNA): TGTGCCACCAGCAGAGGACAGGGTACGAATGAGCAGTTCTTC. It encodes CATSRGQGTNEQFF.

The chain employs TRBV6-5 and TRBJ1-5; D is perhaps TRBD1 (5 bases). Germline V gene lookup returns CDR1 MNHEY and CDR2 SVGAGI. The V end was cut by 0 bases, the J end by 4 bases, with 7 bases between. The CDR3 is 14 residues long. The CDR3 protein is CASSYSGGNQPQHF. The DNA for the CDR3 is TGTGCCAGCAGTTACTCCGGGGGGAATCAGCCCCAGCATTTT.

This chain joins TRBV20-1 and TRBJ1-1; D call uncertain. The germline V and J ends were trimmed by 5 bases and 7 bases, with 11 bases remaining between them. Germline V lookup: CDR1 DFQATT, CDR2 SNEGSKA (reference sequence). CDR3 length equals 11 residues. The CDR3 is CSASSGHEAFF. The CDR3 bases are TGCAGTGCTTCGAGTGGTCATGAAGCTTTCTTT.

The genes are TRBV28 and TRBJ1-2; tentative D call: TRBD1 (6 bases). The CDR3 is 14 residues long. Germline-derived CDR1 and CDR2 are MDHEN and SYDVKM. The V and J ends lost 10 bases and 0 bases respectively, with 15 bases between them. The CDR3 bases are TGTGCCACGAACAGGGCGGGGGCTAACTATGGCTACACCTTC. This translates into CATNRAGANYGYTF.

This clone has just one count. The rearrangement joins TRBV19 to TRBJ1-1; D remains unclear. The CDR3 contains 13 residues. CDR1 is LNHDA and CDR2 is SQIVND in the germline V gene (reference sequence). V gave up 3 bases and J gave up 3 bases, with 8 bases separating them. The CDR3 loop reads CASSISTHTEAFF. CDR3 coding DNA: TGTGCCAGTAGTATTTCTACCCACACTGAAGCTTTCTTT. The whole variable domain, remainder taken from reference TRBV19 and TRBJ1-1, is DGGITQSPKYLFRKEGQNVTLSCEQNLNHDAMYWYRQDPGQGLRLIYYSQIVNDFQKGDIAEGYSVSREKKESFPLTVTSAQKNPTAFYLCASSISTHTEAFFGQGTRLTVV.

The CDR3: CASSPVGDGEKLFF. CDR3 coding DNA: TGTGCCAGCTCTCCAGTCGGTGACGGGGAAAAACTGTTTTTT. V is TRBV7-9 and J is TRBJ1-4; D ambiguous. Germline V CDR1 and CDR2: SEHNR, FQNEAQ (reference sequence). V was pared by 8 bases and J by 8 bases, with 18 bases between. The CDR3 runs 14 residues. The full variable domain, its missing parts supplied by reference TRBV7-9 and TRBJ1-4, is DTGVSQNPRHKITKRGQNVTFRCDPISEHNRLYWYRQTLGQGPEFLTYFQNEAQLEKSRLLSDRFSAERPKGSFSTLEIQRTEQGDSAMYLCASSPVGDGEKLFFGSGTQLSVL.

This clone showed up just a few times. The chain joins TRBV7-6 to TRBJ1-4; 7 bases agree with TRBD1. The CDR3 totals 16 residues. V shed 2 bases, J shed 4 bases, and the junction held 7 bases outside the gene matches. The germline V gene has CDR1 SGHVS and CDR2 FNYEAQ. The CDR3 DNA reads TGTGCCAGCAGCTTACGCCAGGGGGGTAGTAATGAAAAACTGTTTTTT. It is translated as CASSLRQGGSNEKLFF.

The rearrangement uses TRBV5-1 and TRBJ2-5; D call uncertain. The CDR3 runs 15 residues. Germline CDR1 reads SGHRS; CDR2 reads YFSETQ. V lost 3 bases and J 2 bases, leaving 14 bases between the germline ends. CDR3 sequence (DNA): TGCGCCAGCAGCTCCAACCACGGGTTACAAGAGACCCAGTACTTC. Encoded protein: CASSSNHGLQETQYF.

The chain employs TRBV5-4 and TRBJ1-2, with D perhaps matching TRBD1 (5 bases). The V gene's germline CDR1 is SGHNT and CDR2 YYREEE (reference sequence). The CDR3 sequence is 13 residues long. Trimming took off 4 bases at V and 4 bases at J, with 11 bases between the two ends. CDR3 coding DNA: TGTGCCAGCAGCACGACAGTCGGCTATGGCTACACCTTC. Its protein product is CASSTTVGYGYTF.

This clone was seen a few times. The chain joins TRBV7-2 to TRBJ1-2; D might be TRBD1 (6 bases). V was trimmed by 3 bases and J by 2 bases, leaving 10 bases between them. This CDR3 contains 14 residues. Looked up from germline, CDR1 is SGHTA and CDR2 is FQGNSA. The CDR3 DNA reads as TGTGCCAGCAGCTTTGGGACACCGAACTATGGCTACACCTTC. This codes for CASSFGTPNYGYTF.

The table lists this clone with a count of one. This rearrangement joins TRBV18 to TRBJ1-1; no clear D gene. The CDR3 consists of 14 residues. CDR1 and CDR2 (germline): KGHSH, LQKENI. The V and J ends lost 0 bases and 6 bases respectively, with 11 bases between them. CDR3: CASSPPVPAAEAFF. As DNA, the CDR3 is TGTGCCAGCTCACCACCCGTGCCAGCGGCTGAAGCTTTCTTT.

This chain connects TRBV5-4 to TRBJ1-1; D remains unclear. V dropped 1 base and J dropped 5 bases, with 9 bases sitting between them. This CDR3 contains 13 residues. Germline V CDR1 and CDR2: SGHNT, YYREEE (reference sequence). DNA of the CDR3: TGTGCCAGCAGCTTGAATCGCAGGACTGAAGCTTTCTTT. Its protein is CASSLNRRTEAFF.

Only a few counts were recorded for this clone. The chain employs TRBV19 and TRBJ1-2, with 8 positions matching TRBD1. Germline V gene data show CDR1 as LNHDA and CDR2 as SQIVND (reference sequence). This CDR3 is 15 amino acids long. J lost 4 bases, V lost 8 bases, and 12 bases had no gene match. In DNA, the CDR3 is TGTGCCAGTGCCGAAACTTGGACAGGGCCCTATGGCTACACCTTC. Protein sequence: CASAETWTGPYGYTF.

V usage is TRBV5-1 and J usage is TRBJ1-1; 7 nucleotides align to TRBD1. This CDR3 contains 15 residues. The V segment lost 3 bases and the J segment 2 bases; nucleotides outside the gene matches: 7. Germline V gene data show CDR1 as SGHRS and CDR2 as YFSETQ. The CDR3 coding sequence is TGCGCCAGCAGCTCCGATGGGACAGTAAACACTGAAGCTTTCTTT. It yields the protein CASSSDGTVNTEAFF.

This clone was seen only a few times. The CDR3 DNA reads TGTGCCAGCAGTTGGGGGGGTGGTGAAGCTTTCTTT. The encoded protein is CASSWGGGEAFF. The chain recombines TRBV12-3 or TRBV12-4 with TRBJ1-1, with a possible D match to TRBD1 (5 bases). Trimming took off 4 bases at V and 7 bases at J, with 10 bases between the two ends. The CDR3 consists of 12 residues.

V is TRBV2 and J is TRBJ1-1; D gene uncertain. The germline V and J ends were trimmed by 7 bases and 3 bases, with 18 bases remaining between them. CDR3 length equals 15 residues. Germline-derived CDR1 and CDR2 are SNHLY and FYNNEI. The CDR3 reads CASTKGRARDTEAFF. The DNA of the CDR3 is TGTGCCAGCACCAAAGGAAGGGCGAGGGACACTGAAGCTTTCTTT.

This clone was seen a single time. This chain joins TRBV5-6 and TRBJ1-1; 8 nucleotides match TRBD1. Germline assignment: CDR1 SGHDT and CDR2 YYEEEE. The CDR3 is 16 amino acids. V shed 6 bases, J shed 2 bases, and the junction held 12 bases outside the gene matches. DNA for the CDR3: TGTGCCAGCACCGTTCGTATGACAGGGGCCAACACTGAAGCTTTCTTT. This encodes CASTVRMTGANTEAFF.

The chain recombines TRBV29-1 with TRBJ1-5; D gene unclear. The germline V and J ends were trimmed by 5 bases and 8 bases, with 19 bases remaining between them. The CDR3 runs 14 residues. Germline assignment: CDR1 SQVTM and CDR2 ANQGSEA. The CDR3, as DNA: TGCAGCGTTAAGTCTTTTGGGGATAGCGAGCCCCAGCATTTT. Its translation is CSVKSFGDSEPQHF.

This rearrangement joins TRBV4-3 to TRBJ2-1; 12 positions agree with TRBD2. The V gene end was trimmed by 4 bases and the J gene end by 8 bases; junction bases not matched to a gene: 3. The length of the CDR3 is 14 residues. Germline CDR1 is LGHNA and CDR2 is YSLEER. The CDR3 nucleotides read TGCGCCAGCAGCCCACTAGCGGGGGGCCATGAGCAGTTCTTC. Protein sequence: CASSPLAGGHEQFF.

Regarding this clone: A read error may account for a junction end that differs from germline. The V and J genes are TRBV19 and TRBJ1-2; possible D gene TRBD1, 6 bases. From germline, CDR1 is LNHDA and CDR2 SQIVND (reference sequence). The CDR3 sequence is 14 residues long. The CDR3 loop is CASTIGQTYYGYTF. CDR3 nucleotide sequence: TGTGCCAGTACTATAGGACAGACCTACTATGGCTACACCTTC.